Listed below are T cell receptor beta chains from one sample, sequenced in a study of shared clonotypes between healthy human individuals. Profiling relied on immunoSEQ multiplex PCR, and the TCRdb table lists in-frame clones only, not all of them. The sample carries about 660,000 clones, approximately 79% recorded once. Sample: memory CD4+ T cells sorted from blood. All receptors derive from a woman aged 30 to 39 in good health. Each CDR3 is given with its conserved first and last residue. The D gene is left open where the match is weak.

>TRBJ2-1|TRBV11-2|TRBD2
CASSSSGRGSYNEQFF
>TRBJ2-2|TRBV29-1|NA
CSVVVGLAGTGELFF
>TRBJ2-5|TRBV11-2|NA
CASSFLGETQYF
>TRBJ2-2|TRBV2|NA
CASREGGATGELFF
>TRBJ1-1|TRBV27|NA
CASSLLASLNTEAFF
>TRBJ1-2|TRBV6-1|NA
CASSESPLANYGYTF
>TRBJ2-1|TRBV15|NA
CATSRDALGSHNEQFF
>NA|TRBV6-5|TRBD2
CASRVISGNYEQYF
>TRBJ1-3|TRBV4-1|NA
CASSQRGFSSGNTIYF
>TRBJ2-7|TRBV6-6|NA
CASTPGGQPYEQYF
>TRBJ2-3|TRBV5-1|NA
CASRMVDTQYF
>TRBJ1-3|TRBV30|TRBD1
CAWRRGQSSGNTIYF
>TRBJ1-5|TRBV19|NA
CASRVEAARANQPQHF
>TRBJ2-5|TRBV4-2|NA
CASSQWTGETQYF
>TRBJ2-2|TRBV11-2|NA
CASSLQGNTGELFF
>TRBJ2-2|TRBV4-1|NA
CASSQGGSGELFF
>TRBJ2-2|TRBV7-7|NA
CASSGGAGGPNTGELFF
>TRBJ2-5|TRBV5-1|TRBD1
CASRWGQQETQYF
>TRBJ2-3|TRBV5-1|NA
CASSDPSTDTQYF
>TRBJ2-2|TRBV7-7|TRBD2
CASSSSGTTGELFF
>TRBJ2-5|TRBV11-2|NA
CASSLVGEWETQYF
>TRBJ2-4|TRBV11-2|TRBD2
CASSQREGLALTKNIQYF